Listed here is a single T cell receptor beta chain. The entry originates in a study of T cells in Graves' hyperthyroidism and ophthalmopathy. From germline, CDR1 is SGHDN and CDR2 FVKESK. The ends were cut back, 1 base at V and 3 bases at J, with 10 bases in the middle. This CDR3 is built from 14 residues. Researchers amplified the TCR beta CDR3 regions from RNA transcripts. HTBI primers were used for first-round RT-PCR of the TCR CDR3. TCRdb used MiXCR to reprocess the multiplex PCR reads, holding one entry per CDR3 protein. The sample lists 280,000 or so distinct CDR3 sequences, around 15% seen once, with under 35% in the top ten.

The rearrangement links TRBV14 to TRBJ2-7, with D unclear. The receptor comes from a woman aged 45-65 years with Graves' hyperthyroidism that later progressed to Graves' ophthalmopathy. Sequencing was done on a sample of blood. The CDR3 DNA reads TGTGCCAGCAGCCAAGCACAGCTAGACTACGAGCAGTACTTC. Translation gives CASSQAQLDYEQYF.